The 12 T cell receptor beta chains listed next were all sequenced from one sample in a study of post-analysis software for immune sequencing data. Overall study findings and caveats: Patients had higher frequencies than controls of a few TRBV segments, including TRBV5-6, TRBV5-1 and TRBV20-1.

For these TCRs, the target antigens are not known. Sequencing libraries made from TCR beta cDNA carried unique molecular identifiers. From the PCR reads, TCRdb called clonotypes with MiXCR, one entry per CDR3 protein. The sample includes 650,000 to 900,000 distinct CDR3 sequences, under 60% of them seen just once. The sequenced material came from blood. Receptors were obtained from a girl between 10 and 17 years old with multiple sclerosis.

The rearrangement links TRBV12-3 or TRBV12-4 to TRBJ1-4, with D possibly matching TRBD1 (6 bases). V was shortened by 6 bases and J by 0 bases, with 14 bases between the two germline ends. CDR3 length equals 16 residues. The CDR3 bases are TGTGCCAGCAGCCTCGGACAGATTGCAACTAATGAAAAACTGTTTTTT. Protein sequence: CASSLGQIATNEKLFF.

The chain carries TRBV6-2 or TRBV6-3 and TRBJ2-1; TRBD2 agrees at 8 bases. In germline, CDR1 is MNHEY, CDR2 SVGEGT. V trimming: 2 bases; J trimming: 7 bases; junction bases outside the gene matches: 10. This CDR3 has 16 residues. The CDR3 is CASSYESGGPRNEQFF. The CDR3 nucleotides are TGTGCCAGCAGTTACGAATCGGGAGGGCCGAGGAATGAGCAGTTCTTC.

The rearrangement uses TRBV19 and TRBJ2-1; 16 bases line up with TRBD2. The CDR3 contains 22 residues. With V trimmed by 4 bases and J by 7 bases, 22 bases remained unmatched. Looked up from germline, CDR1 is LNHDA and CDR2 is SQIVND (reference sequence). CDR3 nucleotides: TGTGCCAGTAGTACCCCAGGGGTGGGGGGACTAGCGGGAGGGCCCTTTAGGAATGAGCAGTTCTTC. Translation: CASSTPGVGGLAGGPFRNEQFF.

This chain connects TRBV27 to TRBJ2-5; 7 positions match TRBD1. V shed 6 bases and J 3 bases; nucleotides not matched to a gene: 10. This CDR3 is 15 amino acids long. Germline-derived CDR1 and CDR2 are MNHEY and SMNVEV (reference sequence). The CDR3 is CASRRAGTAKETQYF. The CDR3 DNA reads TGTGCCAGCAGGCGAGCCGGGACAGCGAAAGAGACCCAGTACTTC.

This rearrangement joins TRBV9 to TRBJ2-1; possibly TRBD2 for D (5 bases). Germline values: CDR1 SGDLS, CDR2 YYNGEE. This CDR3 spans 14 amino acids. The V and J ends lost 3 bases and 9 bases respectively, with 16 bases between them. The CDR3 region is CASSAGPFRGEQFF. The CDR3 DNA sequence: TGTGCCAGCAGCGCCGGACCTTTTCGGGGTGAGCAGTTCTTC.

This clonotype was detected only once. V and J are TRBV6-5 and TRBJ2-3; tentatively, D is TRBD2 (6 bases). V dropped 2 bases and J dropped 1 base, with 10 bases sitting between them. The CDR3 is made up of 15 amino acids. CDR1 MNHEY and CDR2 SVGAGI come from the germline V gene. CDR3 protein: CASSYGTLGTDTQYF. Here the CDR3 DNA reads TGTGCCAGCAGTTACGGGACTCTAGGCACAGATACGCAGTATTTT.

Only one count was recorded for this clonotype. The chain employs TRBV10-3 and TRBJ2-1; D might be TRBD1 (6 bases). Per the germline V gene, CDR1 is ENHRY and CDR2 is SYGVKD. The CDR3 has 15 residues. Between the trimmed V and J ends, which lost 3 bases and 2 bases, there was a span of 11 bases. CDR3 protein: CAISDSGAPYNEQFF. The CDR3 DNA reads TGTGCCATCAGTGACTCAGGGGCCCCCTACAATGAGCAGTTCTTC.

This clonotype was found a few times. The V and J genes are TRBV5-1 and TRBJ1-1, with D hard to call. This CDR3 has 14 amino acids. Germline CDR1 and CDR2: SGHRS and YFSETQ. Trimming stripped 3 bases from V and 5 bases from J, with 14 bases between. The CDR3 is CASSSLEGRTEAFF. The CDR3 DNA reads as TGCGCCAGCAGCTCTCTGGAGGGAAGGACTGAAGCTTTCTTT. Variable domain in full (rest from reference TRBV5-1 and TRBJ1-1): KAGVTQTPRYLIKTRGQQVTLSCSPISGHRSVSWYQQTPGQGLQFLFEYFSETQRNKGNFPGRFSGRQFSNSRSEMNVSTLELGDSALYLCASSSLEGRTEAFFGQGTRLTVV.

The CDR3 nucleotides are TGTGCCACTGGGACAGGCAGCAATGAGCAGTACTTC. Translation gives CATGTGSNEQYF. The chain couples TRBV24-1 to TRBJ2-5; 8 nucleotides agree with TRBD1. V trimming: 10 bases; J trimming: 11 bases; junction bases outside the gene matches: 11. From germline, CDR1 is KGHDR and CDR2 SFDVKD. CDR3 length: 12 residues.

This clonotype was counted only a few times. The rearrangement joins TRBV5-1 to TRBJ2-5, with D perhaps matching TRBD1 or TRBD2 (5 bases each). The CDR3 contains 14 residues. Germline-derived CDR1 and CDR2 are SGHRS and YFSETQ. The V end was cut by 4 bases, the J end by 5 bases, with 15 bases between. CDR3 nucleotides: TGCGCCAGCAGCCCTGGGACCTCCCGGGAGACCCAGTACTTC. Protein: CASSPGTSRETQYF.

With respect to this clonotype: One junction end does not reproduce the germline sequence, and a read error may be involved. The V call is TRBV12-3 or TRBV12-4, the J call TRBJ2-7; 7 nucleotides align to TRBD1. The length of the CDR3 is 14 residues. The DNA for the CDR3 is TGTGCCAGCAGGAAGACAGGGACCTCCTGCGAGCAGTACTTC. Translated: CASRKTGTSCEQYF.

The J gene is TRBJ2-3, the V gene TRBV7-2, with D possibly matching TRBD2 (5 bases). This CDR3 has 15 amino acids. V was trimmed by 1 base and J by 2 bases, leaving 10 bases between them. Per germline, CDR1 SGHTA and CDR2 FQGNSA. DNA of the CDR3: TGTGCCAGCAGCTTAGAAGACGGGAACACAGATACGCAGTATTTT. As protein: CASSLEDGNTDTQYF.